This T cell receptor (beta chain) was found in a study of T cells after yellow fever vaccination. Study-wide results and limits: Overall, a small share of clonotypes was seen in both CD4 and CD8 compartments. Booster samples showed a return of most primary-vaccination clones (under 97% CD4, around 88% CD8). FACS-sorted repertoires might harbor abundant contaminating clonotypes from the bulk population.

CDR1 is SGHVS and CDR2 is FNYEAQ in the germline V gene. The V and J ends lost 1 base and 0 bases respectively, with 11 bases between them. The CDR3 runs to 16 residues. In the case of this clonotype: Its antigen is unidentified.

The authors made TCR cDNA by 5'RACE template switching, adding a universal primer site and UMIs. Via MiXCR, TCRdb re-called the 5' RACE reads, giving one row per CDR3 protein. The repertoire holds approximately 120,000 distinct CDR3 sequences, with under 9% as singletons. This TCR was sampled from a man between 18 and 29 years old who received the YFV17D yellow fever vaccine. V gene TRBV7-6 combines with J gene TRBJ2-3; D perhaps matches TRBD2 (6 bases). The input for sequencing was CD8+ T cells sorted from PBMCs, taken on the day of the yellow fever booster vaccination. This CDR3 is CASSLVGEASTDTQYF. The CDR3 DNA follows: TGTGCCAGCAGCTTAGTGGGGGAGGCTAGCACAGATACGCAGTATTTT. Using reference TRBV7-6 and TRBJ2-3 for the parts outside the CDR3, the full variable domain is GAGVSQSPRYKVTKRGQDVALRCDPISGHVSLYWYRQALGQGPEFLTYFNYEAQQDKSGLPNDRFSAERPEGSISTLTIQRTEQRDSAMYRCASSLVGEASTDTQYFGPGTRLTVL.